The present T cell receptor beta chain was sequenced within a study of T-cell memory formation after mild COVID-19. Overall study context: Largely, TCR clusters stayed within a single donor.

This clonotype was counted only a few times. Antigen unknown. 5'RACE with constant-segment primers yielded barcoded, UMI-tagged TCR alpha and TCR beta cDNA libraries. TCRdb itself ran the 5' RACE reads through MiXCR, one entry per CDR3 protein. This sample yields about 270,000 distinct CDR3 sequences, of which 15% to 20% are seen a single time; approximately 25% belongs to the top ten. Germline V gene lookup returns CDR1 SGDLS and CDR2 YYNGEE. The CDR3 runs to 15 residues. V lost 0 bases to trimming and J lost 1 base, with 11 bases between them. Findings of the study overall: For second-wave clones that peaked at day 37, SARS-CoV-2 specificity went unverified. Some responding clones appeared in pre-infection memory, suggesting cross-reactive memory joined.

This sequence originates from a man between 18 and 35 years old who had mild COVID-19 (a few samples of this study predate the infection). Cell type and time point are not known. The V and J genes are TRBV9 and TRBJ2-7, with a possible D match to TRBD1 (5 bases). Sequencing used PBMCs or a T cell subset sorted from them (not recorded which). In DNA, the CDR3 is TGTGCCAGCAGCGTAGGTTCCCGACAGTCCTACGAGCAGTACTTC. Translating gives CASSVGSRQSYEQYF.